Listed here are 28 T cell receptor beta chains from one sample, sequenced in a study of beta chain features in type 1 diabetes (dated by TCRdb to the late 2010s). Library generation was performed with the immunoSEQ multiplex PCR assay. The entire amount of isolated RNA was reverse transcribed using the High Capacity cDNA Reverse Transcription Kit, so the sequenced TCRB transcripts were expressed ones. Here the immuneACCESS table is served through TCRdb, limited to in-frame sequences with V and J called. Missing clones are a known gap in these copies; in checked studies unresolved V genes cover under half, and the rest lacks a known reason. Recorded for this sample are over 120,000 clones; 10% of them occurred a single time. The ten largest clonotypes hold 1.3% of the sample. The sample comprised naive CD4+ T cells from blood. This sample's cell subset or site label indicates: true naive CD4+ T cells. Receptors originate from a man younger than 35 in good health.

This clone was seen only a few times. The chain uses TRBV5-6 and TRBJ2-7, with 9 nucleotides matching TRBD1. The CDR3 covers 15 residues. The J segment lost 6 bases and the V segment lost 4 bases, leaving 11 bases of the junction unmatched. Germline CDR1 reads SGHDT; CDR2 reads YYEEEE. The CDR3 coding sequence is TGTGCCAGCAGCCAATTGGGGACAGGGTGGTCCGAGCAGTACTTC. Amino acid sequence: CASSQLGTGWSEQYF. The complete variable domain, with remaining parts taken from reference TRBV5-6 and TRBJ2-7, reads DAGVTQSPTHLIKTRGQQVTLRCSPKSGHDTVSWYQQALGQGPQFIFQYYEEEERQRGNFPDRFSGHQFPNYSSELNVNALLLGDSALYLCASSQLGTGWSEQYFGPGTRLTVT.

The chain uses TRBV4-3 and TRBJ1-6; a weak D match, TRBD1 (5 bases). Looked up from germline, CDR1 is LGHNA and CDR2 is YSLEER. The CDR3 extends over 17 amino acids. V lost 0 bases and J 6 bases, leaving 15 bases between the germline ends. The DNA of the CDR3 is TGCGCCAGCAGCCAAGATATTGCGCAGGGCGGTAATTCACCCCTCCACTTT. As protein: CASSQDIAQGGNSPLHF.

This clone appeared a few times. This chain links TRBV27 with TRBJ2-3, with D unclear. CDR3 length: 13 residues. The germline V and J ends were trimmed by 2 bases and 9 bases, with 12 bases remaining between them. The V gene's germline CDR1 is MNHEY and CDR2 SMNVEV (reference sequence). The CDR3 coding sequence is TGTGCCAGCAGTTTAGACTCCCCCGGAACGCAGTATTTT. Translating gives CASSLDSPGTQYF.

The rearrangement uses TRBV7-8 and TRBJ1-2; D unresolved. The CDR3 is made up of 14 amino acids. CDR1 and CDR2 from the germline V gene are SGHVS and FQNEAQ. With 4 bases removed from V and 7 bases from J, the gap between germline ends came to 16 bases. CDR3 region: CASSSQGIQAGYTF. DNA for the CDR3: TGTGCCAGCAGCTCCCAAGGTATTCAGGCTGGCTACACCTTC.

This chain connects TRBV6-6 to TRBJ2-5, with a tentative D call TRBD2 (6 bases). The CDR3 is 12 amino acids. Germline CDR1 reads MNHNY; CDR2 reads SVGAGI (reference sequence). V gave up 4 bases and J gave up 5 bases, with 8 bases separating them. The CDR3 DNA is TGTGCCAGCAGTTTCAGCGGGGAGACCCAGTACTTC. Protein: CASSFSGETQYF.

This clone was counted between two and nine times. The chain employs TRBV2 and TRBJ2-3; a weak D match, TRBD2 (6 bases). The CDR3 covers 13 residues. Germline lookup yields CDR1 SNHLY and CDR2 FYNNEI. The ends were cut back, 3 bases at V and 3 bases at J, with 7 bases in the middle. This CDR3 is CASSEGGTDTQYF. The CDR3 DNA reads TGTGCCAGCAGTGAGGGGGGTACAGATACGCAGTATTTT.

This chain uses TRBV30 with TRBJ1-6; TRBD1 matches at 7 bases. With V trimmed by 2 bases and J by 7 bases, 5 bases remained unmatched. Per germline, CDR1 GTSNPN and CDR2 SVGIG (reference sequence). This CDR3 region has 14 residues. CDR3 nucleotides: TGTGCCTGGAGTCTCCGGGACAGAAATTCACCCCTCCACTTT. Protein product: CAWSLRDRNSPLHF.

V usage is TRBV15 and J usage is TRBJ2-7; TRBD1 matches 10 bases. The CDR3 has 13 residues. J was trimmed by 13 bases and V by 1 base; bases with no gene match: 7. CDR1 LNHNV and CDR2 YYDKDF come from the germline V gene (reference sequence). CDR3 sequence (DNA): TGTGCCACCAGCAGAGCCGGGACAGGGGTGATATACTTC. Translated: CATSRAGTGVIYF.

This chain connects TRBV6-6 to TRBJ1-1, with 10 bases that match TRBD1. The V and J ends lost 7 bases and 5 bases, in that order; junction bases with no gene match: 7. The CDR3 is 14 residues long. Looked up from germline, CDR1 is MNHNY and CDR2 is SVGAGI (reference sequence). CDR3 loop: CASNRQGAKTEAFF. Written as DNA, the CDR3 is TGTGCCAGCAATAGACAGGGGGCGAAAACTGAAGCTTTCTTT.

There are a few counts of this clone. The chain links TRBV4-1 to TRBJ1-4; 9 bases are shared with TRBD1. Losses at the gene ends were 6 bases for V and 8 bases for J; bases not matched to a gene: 7. Germline CDR1 reads MGHRA; CDR2 reads YSYEKL. The CDR3 consists of 14 residues. This CDR3 reads CASRKTGGAEKLFF. The CDR3 DNA reads as TGCGCCAGCAGGAAAACAGGGGGCGCGGAAAAACTGTTTTTT.

The chain links TRBV7-3 to TRBJ2-7; TRBD1 aligns across 9 bases. V shed 4 bases and J 6 bases; nucleotides not matched to a gene: 4. The CDR3 covers 13 residues. CDR1 is SGHTA, CDR2 FQGTGA, per germline. This CDR3 is CASSSQGASEQYF. The DNA of the CDR3 is TGTGCCAGCAGCTCACAGGGGGCCAGCGAGCAGTACTTC.

V and J are TRBV18 and TRBJ2-7; 12 bases are a match to TRBD2. This CDR3 comprises 17 residues. V gave up 4 bases and J gave up 0 bases; unmatched junction bases: 7. Germline-derived CDR1 and CDR2 are KGHSH and LQKENI. The CDR3 here is CASSRWTSGEFSYEQYF. The CDR3 region has the DNA TGTGCCAGCTCACGCTGGACTAGCGGGGAATTCTCCTACGAGCAGTACTTC.

This chain uses TRBV4-3 with TRBJ1-1, with D possibly matching TRBD1 (5 bases). Germline loops: CDR1 LGHNA, CDR2 YSLEER. The germline V and J ends were trimmed by 0 bases and 6 bases, with 17 bases remaining between them. The CDR3 totals 16 residues. The CDR3 is CASSQEPQAGLPEAFF. The CDR3 bases are TGCGCCAGCAGCCAAGAACCTCAAGCAGGGCTTCCTGAAGCTTTCTTT.

The chain uses TRBV19 and TRBJ2-1, with TRBD1 matching 8 bases. CDR3 length equals 16 residues. J lost 4 bases, V lost 4 bases, and 9 bases had no gene match. In germline, CDR1 is LNHDA, CDR2 SQIVND (reference sequence). The DNA for the CDR3 is TGTGCCAGTAGTAGCCACGAGACAGGGGAGTACAATGAGCAGTTCTTC. It codes for CASSSHETGEYNEQFF.

This rearrangement joins TRBV7-2 to TRBJ2-2, with 11 bases aligning to TRBD2. This CDR3 contains 17 residues. Per the germline V gene, CDR1 is SGHTA and CDR2 is FQGNSA. Trimming cost V 5 bases and J 3 bases; bases outside gene matches: 8. This CDR3 is CASSLIILAGDTGELFF. The CDR3 DNA reads TGTGCCAGCAGCCTGATAATACTAGCGGGGGACACCGGGGAGCTGTTTTTT.

V is TRBV28 and J is TRBJ2-6; TRBD2 matches 7 bases. Germline-derived CDR1 and CDR2 are MDHEN and SYDVKM. J gave up 0 bases and V 0 bases, and 5 bases lay outside the gene matches. The CDR3 extends over 18 amino acids. The CDR3 DNA follows: TGTGCCAGCAGTTTATGGGGGGAGGGGAGCTCTGGGGCCAACGTCCTGACTTTC. It translates to CASSLWGEGSSGANVLTF.

The chain joins TRBV29-1 to TRBJ2-1, with a tentative D call TRBD2 (5 bases). V lost 0 bases and J 5 bases, leaving 26 bases between the germline ends. Germline lookup yields CDR1 SQVTM and CDR2 ANQGSEA. This CDR3 has 19 residues. This chain's CDR3 is CSVEDLQAGGFEKDNEQFF. The CDR3 bases are TGCAGCGTTGAAGATCTTCAGGCTGGAGGATTCGAAAAAGACAATGAGCAGTTCTTC.

Only a few counts were recorded for this clone. The J gene is TRBJ1-6, the V gene TRBV5-1, with 11 bases fitting TRBD1. This CDR3 has 15 amino acids. V trimming: 5 bases; J trimming: 9 bases; junction bases outside the gene matches: 7. Per germline, CDR1 SGHRS and CDR2 YFSETQ. The CDR3 coding sequence is TGCGCCAGCAGAAGGGGGACAGGGGGAAGTTCACCCCTCCACTTT. This encodes CASRRGTGGSSPLHF.

This clone came up a few times. This chain joins TRBV7-9 and TRBJ1-2; D may be TRBD1 (6 bases). Germline CDR1 SEHNR, CDR2 FQNEAQ (reference sequence). Trimming removed 4 bases from V and 4 bases from J, with 16 bases in between. The CDR3 contains 15 residues. In nucleotides, the CDR3 is TGTGCCAGCAGCTCGCTCGGGGGGGCGGGCTATGGCTACACCTTC. Its translation: CASSSLGGAGYGYTF.

This clone appeared a few times. The CDR3 coding sequence is TGTGCCAGCAGCTACAACCGGGGGGCGGAGCAGTACTTC. This gives the protein CASSYNRGAEQYF. The V call is TRBV7-9, the J call TRBJ2-7, with D perhaps TRBD2 (7 bases). V was clipped by 4 bases and J by 7 bases, with 14 bases between them. This CDR3 is built from 13 residues. Germline loops: CDR1 SEHNR, CDR2 FQNEAQ (reference sequence).

The chain recombines TRBV28 with TRBJ2-7, with 8 bases aligning to TRBD1. The junction had 12 bases not matched to a gene; V was cut back by 3 bases and J by 5 bases. Germline V gene data show CDR1 as MDHEN and CDR2 as SYDVKM. CDR3 size: 16 residues. CDR3 in DNA: TGTGCCAGCAGTTTTACCGGGCGACAGGGGAGGAACGAGCAGTACTTC. Its protein product is CASSFTGRQGRNEQYF. The entire variable domain, with the rest obtained from reference TRBV28 and TRBJ2-7, is as follows: DVKVTQSSRYLVKRTGEKVFLECVQDMDHENMFWYRQDPGLGLRLIYFSYDVKMKEKGDIPEGYSVSREKKERFSLILESASTNQTSMYLCASSFTGRQGRNEQYFGPGTRLTVT.

V gene TRBV6-6 combines with J gene TRBJ2-3; 7 nucleotides agree with TRBD1. This CDR3 contains 14 residues. Unmatched junction bases numbered 12, after V lost 10 bases and J lost 5 bases. Germline CDR1 is MNHNY and CDR2 is SVGAGI (reference sequence). CDR3 in amino acids: CATNRGWGLDTQYF. DNA of the CDR3: TGTGCCACCAACAGGGGATGGGGGCTAGATACGCAGTATTTT.

This clone was picked up a small number of times. The chain recombines TRBV6-5 with TRBJ2-4, with unresolved D. The CDR3 extends over 16 amino acids. V gave up 0 bases and J gave up 2 bases, with 11 bases separating them. Germline CDR1 is MNHEY and CDR2 is SVGAGI. The CDR3 coding sequence is TGTGCCAGCAGTTACTCGTCAGCAGGCACCAAAAACATTCAGTACTTC. This translates into CASSYSSAGTKNIQYF.

There are a few counts of this clone. The rearrangement joins TRBV10-3 to TRBJ1-5, with 9 bases matching TRBD1. The CDR3 has 16 amino acids. Germline loops: CDR1 ENHRY, CDR2 SYGVKD. The V gene end was trimmed by 4 bases and the J gene end by 2 bases; junction bases not matched to a gene: 6. CDR3 DNA: TGTGCCATCAGTGGGCAGACAGGGGGTGGCAATCAGCCCCAGCATTTT. Translating it yields CAISGQTGGGNQPQHF.

This chain joins TRBV7-2 and TRBJ2-7; 7 bases map to TRBD1. V lost 4 bases and J lost 3; bases outside the gene matches: 6. CDR1 and CDR2 from the germline V gene are SGHTA and FQGNSA. This CDR3 region has 14 residues. In nucleotides, the CDR3 is TGTGCCAGCAGCTCCGGGGACAGTTTCTACGAGCAGTACTTC. Translated, it gives CASSSGDSFYEQYF.

This clone was seen a few times. This chain uses TRBV18 with TRBJ2-7; 10 bases map to TRBD1. V shed 3 bases, J shed 0 bases, and the junction held 2 bases outside the gene matches. This CDR3 is built from 15 residues. Germline values: CDR1 KGHSH, CDR2 LQKENI. Written as DNA, the CDR3 is TGTGCCAGCTCACCGGGACAGGGGATCTCCTACGAGCAGTACTTC. Translating gives CASSPGQGISYEQYF.

CDR3 coding DNA: TGTGCCAACAGGGACAATCCGTATGGCTACACCTTC. Its protein product is CANRDNPYGYTF. The chain employs TRBV6-1 and TRBJ1-2; D possibly corresponds to TRBD1 (6 bases). Germline CDR1 and CDR2: MNHNS and SASEGT. The CDR3 runs 12 residues. V was cut by 10 bases and J by 5 bases, with 14 bases left in between.

The chain joins TRBV19 to TRBJ1-4, with D perhaps TRBD1 (5 bases). Germline CDR1 and CDR2: LNHDA and SQIVND (reference sequence). V was pared by 5 bases and J by 4 bases, with 14 bases between. The CDR3 spans 15 residues. The CDR3 is CASSSADTNNEKLFF. The CDR3 region has the DNA TGTGCCAGTAGTTCGGCGGACACTAATAATGAAAAACTGTTTTTT. Looking up the rest from reference TRBV19 and TRBJ1-4 gives the full variable domain: DGGITQSPKYLFRKEGQNVTLSCEQNLNHDAMYWYRQDPGQGLRLIYYSQIVNDFQKGDIAEGYSVSREKKESFPLTVTSAQKNPTAFYLCASSSADTNNEKLFFGSGTQLSVL.